Each of the 18 T cell receptor beta chains below was sequenced from the same sample in a study of T-cell memory formation after mild COVID-19. MiXCR was run by TCRdb on the 5' RACE reads, yielding one entry per CDR3 protein. The table records fewer than 650,000 distinct CDR3 sequences, roughly 22% of them present only once. Material: PBMCs or a T cell subset sorted from them (not recorded which). The origin of the receptors is an adult woman who had mild COVID-19 (a few samples of this study predate the infection). Cell type and time point are not known.

In this sample, this clonotype turned up many times. At one boundary the junction diverges from the germline segment, which might be a read error. J is TRBJ2-3 and V is TRBV5-1, with D possibly TRBD2 on 6 matching bases. CDR3 length equals 14 residues. From germline, CDR1 is SGHRS and CDR2 YFSETQ. The CDR3 region has the DNA TGTGCCAGCAGTCCCGGGACTAGCACAGATACGCAGTATTTT. As protein: CASSPGTSTDTQYF.

The chain joins TRBV5-5 to TRBJ2-5; D might be TRBD1 or TRBD2, each matching 5 bases. V was pared by 2 bases and J by 8 bases, with 19 bases between. Per the germline V gene, CDR1 is SGHKS and CDR2 is YYEKEE (reference sequence). This CDR3 contains 15 residues. In DNA, the CDR3 is TGTGCCAGCAGCTTCCTCGAGGGGATAAGAGACACCCAGTACTTC. Translation: CASSFLEGIRDTQYF.

The V gene is TRBV5-6, the J gene TRBJ1-1; possible D gene TRBD1, 5 bases. Trimming removed 4 bases at V and 0 bases at J, with 16 bases between. Germline lookup yields CDR1 SGHDT and CDR2 YYEEEE. There are 16 residues in the CDR3. CDR3 sequence (DNA): TGTGCCAGCAGCCAAGTACCGGACACTATGAACACTGAAGCTTTCTTT. Its translation: CASSQVPDTMNTEAFF.

The V gene is TRBV5-5, the J gene TRBJ2-5; TRBD2 agrees at 12 bases. Germline V lookup: CDR1 SGHKS, CDR2 YYEKEE (reference sequence). The CDR3 totals 16 residues. V dropped 3 bases and J dropped 5; count of bases not matched to a gene: 8. CDR3 DNA: TGTGCCAGCAGCTCCTACCGGACTAGCGGGGCGGAGACCCAGTACTTC. Amino acid sequence: CASSSYRTSGAETQYF.

The V gene is TRBV24-1, the J gene TRBJ2-1, with 13 bases aligning to TRBD2. The trim removed 3 bases at V and 5 bases at J, leaving 9 bases unmatched. The CDR3 has 18 amino acids. The germline gives CDR1 KGHDR, CDR2 SFDVKD. CDR3 in amino acids: CATSDPLGLAGDHNEQFF. The CDR3 DNA reads TGTGCCACCAGTGATCCGCTAGGACTAGCGGGGGACCACAATGAGCAGTTCTTC.

In this sample, this clonotype turned up a few times. The chain recombines TRBV6-2 or TRBV6-3 with TRBJ2-7; TRBD1 matches 8 bases. V was clipped by 0 bases and J by 1 base; unmatched bases: 8. CDR3 length: 17 amino acids. Looked up from germline, CDR1 is MNHEY and CDR2 is SVGEGT. Here the CDR3 DNA reads TGTGCCAGCAGTTACTCGATCCAGGGGGCGTTTTCCTACGAGCAGTACTTC. Protein sequence: CASSYSIQGAFSYEQYF.

The table lists this clonotype with a count of one. The chain recombines TRBV9 with TRBJ2-7, with 9 bases fitting TRBD2. Unmatched junction bases numbered 4, after V lost 2 bases and J lost 4 bases. This CDR3 is built from 14 residues. Germline V gene sequence: CDR1 SGDLS, CDR2 YYNGEE. CDR3 in DNA: TGTGCCAGCAGCGTTAGCGGGAGTTTTTACGAGCAGTACTTC. It is translated as CASSVSGSFYEQYF.

This clonotype has ten or more counts. The chain has TRBV7-2 and TRBJ2-1; D unclear. Trimming left V 2 bases short and J 5 bases short, with 7 bases between. The CDR3 contains 13 residues. Germline V gene sequence: CDR1 SGHTA, CDR2 FQGNSA. CDR3 coding DNA: TGTGCCAGCAGCTTAAGGTCCCACAATGAGCAGTTCTTC. Its translation: CASSLRSHNEQFF.

This clonotype was observed a handful of times. The gene calls are TRBV5-4 and TRBJ2-6; TRBD2 is a possible D gene (7 bases). CDR1 and CDR2 from the germline V gene are SGHNT and YYREEE (reference sequence). CDR3 length: 18 residues. The V end lost 0 bases, the J end lost 0 bases, and 13 bases lay between the germline ends. The CDR3: CASSLDRGAYSGANVLTF. The CDR3 DNA follows: TGTGCCAGCAGCTTGGATCGGGGGGCCTACTCTGGGGCCAACGTCCTGACTTTC. The entire variable domain, with the rest obtained from reference TRBV5-4 and TRBJ2-6, is as follows: ETGVTQSPTHLIKTRGQQVTLRCSSQSGHNTVSWYQQALGQGPQFIFQYYREEENGRGNFPPRFSGLQFPNYSSELNVNALELDDSALYLCASSLDRGAYSGANVLTFGAGSRLTVL.

There are a few counts of this clonotype. CDR3 region: CSGASGGSGTEAFF. Written as DNA, the CDR3 is TGCAGCGGCGCCTCAGGGGGCTCGGGCACTGAAGCTTTCTTT. V is TRBV29-1 and J is TRBJ1-1; 8 bases align to TRBD1. Per germline, CDR1 SQVTM and CDR2 ANQGSEA. This CDR3 region has 14 residues. V shed 7 bases and J 4 bases; nucleotides not matched to a gene: 11. The full variable domain, in which reference TRBV29-1 and TRBJ1-1 provide the parts outside the CDR3, is SAVISQKPSRDICQRGTSLTIQCQVDSQVTMMFWYRQQPGQSLTLIATANQGSEATYESGFVIDKFPISRPNLTFSTLTVSNMSPEDSSIYLCSGASGGSGTEAFFGQGTRLTVV.

The chain recombines TRBV4-1 with TRBJ1-1; D unclear. CDR1 MGHRA and CDR2 YSYEKL come from the germline V gene. The CDR3 consists of 14 residues. The V end was cut by 0 bases, the J end by 6 bases, with 11 bases between. CDR3 nucleotide sequence: TGCGCCAGCAGCCAAGATGTGACCCGGGCTGAAGCTTTCTTT. Protein sequence: CASSQDVTRAEAFF.

The V gene is TRBV20-1, the J gene TRBJ2-4, with 10 bases identical to TRBD2. Germline-derived CDR1 and CDR2 are DFQATT and SNEGSKA (reference sequence). V lost 6 bases, J lost 0 bases, and 8 bases stayed unmatched. The CDR3 is 16 amino acids. The CDR3 protein is CSASTGTSVAKNIQYF. The CDR3 DNA sequence: TGCAGTGCGTCTACCGGGACTAGCGTAGCCAAAAACATTCAGTACTTC.

V gene TRBV29-1 combines with J gene TRBJ2-3; D possibly corresponds to TRBD2 (7 bases). The V end was cut by 3 bases, the J end by 8 bases, with 12 bases between. The CDR3 runs to 12 residues. CDR1 and CDR2 (germline): SQVTM, ANQGSEA. CDR3 residues: CSVEGGGGTQYF. In DNA form, the CDR3 reads TGCAGCGTTGAGGGGGGAGGGGGTACGCAGTATTTT.

This rearrangement joins TRBV7-9 to TRBJ2-1, with TRBD1 identical over 7 bases. Germline values: CDR1 SEHNR, CDR2 FQNEAQ (reference sequence). Trimming cost V 1 base and J 7 bases; bases outside gene matches: 10. The CDR3 runs 16 residues. The DNA for the CDR3 is TGTGCCAGCAGCTTAGGGATAGGGACAGTCCTTAATGAGCAGTTCTTC. Protein product: CASSLGIGTVLNEQFF. Variable domain in full (rest from reference TRBV7-9 and TRBJ2-1): DTGVSQNPRHKITKRGQNVTFRCDPISEHNRLYWYRQTLGQGPEFLTYFQNEAQLEKSRLLSDRFSAERPKGSFSTLEIQRTEQGDSAMYLCASSLGIGTVLNEQFFGPGTRLTVL.

This chain uses TRBV5-6 with TRBJ1-1; D is perhaps TRBD1 (6 bases). From germline, CDR1 is SGHDT and CDR2 YYEEEE. The CDR3 is made up of 17 amino acids. Trimming stripped 0 bases from V and 0 bases from J, with 15 bases between. This CDR3 is CASSLAGAGLMNTEAFF. CDR3 nucleotide sequence: TGTGCCAGCAGCTTGGCAGGGGCGGGATTGATGAACACTGAAGCTTTCTTT.

This clonotype occurred once. DNA for the CDR3: TGCAGTGCTAGAGGTCAGCGGGGGCCCTCGATGAGCAATGAGCAGTTCTTC. Translation gives CSARGQRGPSMSNEQFF. The chain employs TRBV20-1 and TRBJ2-1, with 8 bases fitting TRBD2. Germline CDR1 and CDR2: DFQATT and SNEGSKA (reference sequence). The CDR3 sequence is 17 residues long. The V and J ends lost 1 base and 6 bases, in that order; junction bases with no gene match: 14.

The chain carries TRBV11-2 and TRBJ1-1, with TRBD1 as a possible D gene (5 bases). The CDR3 sequence is 15 residues long. Trimming removed 2 bases from V and 10 bases from J, with 20 bases in between. CDR1 and CDR2 (germline): SGHAT, FQNNGV. For the CDR3, the DNA is TGTGCCAGCAGCTTATTTGCGGGGCCCCTCGAGGGAGCTTTCTTT. This codes for CASSLFAGPLEGAFF. The whole variable domain, remainder taken from reference TRBV11-2 and TRBJ1-1, is EAGVAQSPRYKIIEKRQSVAFWCNPISGHATLYWYQQILGQGPKLLIQFQNNGVVDDSQLPKDRFSAERLKGVDSTLKIQPAKLEDSAVYLCASSLFAGPLEGAFFGQGTRLTVV.

The V and J genes are TRBV11-3 and TRBJ2-5; D gene ambiguous. Trimming pared 8 bases from V and 5 bases from J, leaving 9 bases between. Germline V gene data show CDR1 as SGHNT and CDR2 as YENEEA. The CDR3 length is 11 residues. CDR3 sequence (DNA): TGTGCCAGCGGTCTGGGGGAGACCCAGTACTTC. Amino acid sequence: CASGLGETQYF. The whole variable domain, filled in from reference TRBV11-3 and TRBJ2-5, reads EAGVVQSPRYKIIEKKQPVAFWCNPISGHNTLYWYLQNLGQGPELLIRYENEEAVDDSQLPKDRFSAERLKGVDSTLKIQPAELGDSAVYLCASGLGETQYFGPGTRLLVL.